This passage covers 14 T cell receptor beta chains from one sample sequenced in a study of early stage breast cancer tumors. Sequenced by immunoSEQ multiplex PCR; TCRdb stores in-frame clones only, minus some. Among approximately 54,000 clones listed, around 78% were seen once. Sequencing was performed on blood. Every receptor here comes from a middle-aged person with breast cancer.

V is TRBV7-2 and J is TRBJ2-3; D is undetermined. Germline CDR1 reads SGHTA; CDR2 reads FQGNSA. The ends were cut back, 1 base at V and 2 bases at J, with 10 bases in the middle. This CDR3 has 15 residues. CDR3 DNA sequence: TGTGCCAGCAGCTTAGTCCGTTGGAACACAGATACGCAGTATTTT. It translates to CASSLVRWNTDTQYF.

The V and J genes are TRBV2 and TRBJ2-3; 10 bases fit TRBD2. Germline V CDR1 and CDR2: SNHLY, FYNNEI. V lost 3 bases to trimming and J lost 6 bases; unmatched junction nucleotides: 9. The CDR3 loop spans 16 amino acids. The CDR3 here is CASSDLGLAGVDTQYF. DNA of the CDR3: TGTGCCAGCAGTGATCTAGGCCTAGCGGGAGTGGATACGCAGTATTTT.

V gene TRBV9 combines with J gene TRBJ2-2; maybe TRBD2 (6 bases). Germline lookup yields CDR1 SGDLS and CDR2 YYNGEE. This CDR3 region has 16 residues. Trimming left V 0 bases short and J 6 bases short, with 15 bases between. Here the CDR3 reads CASSVEGRTLSGELFF. CDR3 sequence (DNA): TGTGCCAGCAGCGTAGAAGGGAGGACCCTCTCCGGGGAGCTGTTTTTT.

V and J are TRBV5-1 and TRBJ2-3; TRBD2 matches at 13 bases. Germline V gene sequence: CDR1 SGHRS, CDR2 YFSETQ. The J segment lost 2 bases and the V segment lost 4 bases, leaving 4 bases of the junction unmatched. The CDR3 has 16 residues. This chain's CDR3 is CASSGGLAGYTDTQYF. In DNA form, the CDR3 reads TGCGCCAGCAGCGGGGGACTAGCGGGGTACACAGATACGCAGTATTTT.

The DNA for the CDR3 is TGCAGTGCTAGTCGGGGCGGTGAGCAGTTCTTC. Translation gives CSASRGGEQFF. This sequence joins TRBV20-1 and TRBJ2-1; D possibly matches TRBD1 or TRBD2 (5 bases each). The ends were cut back, 3 bases at V and 9 bases at J, with 9 bases in the middle. Germline lookup yields CDR1 DFQATT and CDR2 SNEGSKA (reference sequence). The CDR3 contains 11 residues.

This clone was counted between two and nine times. This sequence joins TRBV27 and TRBJ2-2, with D hard to call. The CDR3 is 13 amino acids. The germline CDR1 and CDR2 sequences are MNHEY and SMNVEV (reference sequence). Deletions cut 3 bases from V and 2 bases from J, with 4 bases between. CDR3 amino acids: CASSFFNTGELFF. DNA of the CDR3: TGTGCCAGCAGTTTTTTCAACACCGGGGAGCTGTTTTTT.

The gene calls are TRBV10-1 and TRBJ2-3, with 10 positions matching TRBD2. The CDR3 is 15 amino acids. The germline CDR1 and CDR2 sequences are WNHNN and SYGVQD (reference sequence). V gave up 6 bases and J gave up 5 bases; unmatched junction bases: 8. The CDR3 sequence: CASSSLAGGIDTQYF. CDR3 DNA: TGCGCCAGCAGCTCCTTAGCGGGAGGAATAGATACGCAGTATTTT.

This rearrangement joins TRBV10-3 to TRBJ1-1; D may be TRBD1 (5 bases). This CDR3 is built from 13 residues. V was shortened by 4 bases and J by 5 bases, with 11 bases between the two germline ends. CDR1 is ENHRY, CDR2 SYGVKD, per germline. CDR3 bases: TGTGCCATCAGTGGGGCCGGGGGGACTGAAGCTTTCTTT. Encoded protein: CAISGAGGTEAFF.

The rearrangement joins TRBV7-9 to TRBJ2-1, with D unresolved. CDR1 and CDR2 from the germline V gene are SEHNR and FQNEAQ (reference sequence). V shed 5 bases and J shed 8 bases, with 4 bases lying between them. The CDR3 totals 10 residues. CDR3 sequence (DNA): TGTGCCAGCAGCCCCCATGAGCAGTTCTTC. Translated: CASSPHEQFF.

CDR3 DNA: TGTGCCAGCTCACCAGGGACGGCCGGCTCTGGAAACACCATATATTTT. Residues: CASSPGTAGSGNTIYF. This rearrangement joins TRBV18 to TRBJ1-3, with D perhaps TRBD1 (5 bases). The CDR3 covers 16 residues. Germline CDR1 KGHSH, CDR2 LQKENI. The V end lost 2 bases, the J end lost 0 bases, and 11 bases lay between the germline ends.

This rearrangement joins TRBV9 to TRBJ2-6; D unclear. V was clipped by 1 base and J by 4 bases, with 9 bases between them. Germline loops: CDR1 SGDLS, CDR2 YYNGEE. The CDR3 length is 15 residues. CDR3 nucleotide sequence: TGTGCCAGCAGCGTAAGGTCGGGCGGGGCCAACGTCCTGACTTTC. It yields the protein CASSVRSGGANVLTF.

In DNA form, the CDR3 reads TGCGCCAGCAGCCCTGGTTCGACAGGGACTGGAAACACCATATATTTT. It is translated as CASSPGSTGTGNTIYF. The chain recombines TRBV5-1 with TRBJ1-3, with 7 nucleotides matching TRBD1. Germline CDR1 and CDR2: SGHRS and YFSETQ. The CDR3 extends over 16 amino acids. The ends lost 4 bases at V and 2 bases at J; junction bases unmatched: 9.

The rearrangement uses TRBV4-2 and TRBJ1-1; TRBD1 is a possible D gene (5 bases). Germline V gene data show CDR1 as LGHNA and CDR2 as YNFKEQ. This CDR3 is built from 15 residues. Trimming cost V 1 base and J 0 bases, with 9 bases left between them. This CDR3 is CASSQGGRLNTEAFF. In DNA, the CDR3 is TGTGCCAGCAGCCAAGGGGGACGTTTGAACACTGAAGCTTTCTTT.

The V call is TRBV10-3, the J call TRBJ2-5, with 8 bases lining up with TRBD1. From germline, CDR1 is ENHRY and CDR2 SYGVKD. This CDR3 has 14 amino acids. V was clipped by 8 bases and J by 2 bases; unmatched bases: 7. The CDR3 sequence: CAIQGASAQETQYF. For the CDR3, the DNA is TGTGCCATCCAGGGGGCGTCAGCTCAAGAGACCCAGTACTTC.